This TCR beta chain was sequenced for a study of OX40 agonist ivuxolimab in advanced cancers. For the study at large: Patients were given ivuxolimab, an antibody that agonizes OX40 (CD134). Earlier treatment with anti-PD-1, anti-PD-L1 or anti-CTLA-4 was permitted, and approximately 38% had received some. A partial response was reached by three patients: one with hepatocellular carcinoma and two with cutaneous melanoma.

V dropped 6 bases and J dropped 1 base, with 12 bases sitting between them. The CDR3 is 14 amino acids. CDR1 and CDR2 from the germline V gene are SGHTA and FQGNSA. The data were produced by immunoSEQ multiplex PCR, yet TCRdb's version contains in-frame clones alone and is incomplete. The sample has over 55,000 clones; about nine tenths are singletons. Study conclusions and caveats: Expanded clones were, on average, more numerous among CD8+ T cells than CD4+.

To note about this clone: As yet, its antigen is unknown.

This chain uses TRBV7-2 with TRBJ1-2; D might be TRBD1 (6 bases). Here the sequenced sample was CD4+ or CD8+ T cells sorted from blood, taken in a trial of the OX40 agonist ivuxolimab. The clonotype was recovered from an adult with an advanced solid tumor such as melanoma, head and neck, liver or kidney cancer. CDR3 in DNA: TGTGCCAGCAGTTCCGGGACAATTAACTATGGCTACACCTTC. Protein product: CASSSGTINYGYTF. The complete variable domain, with remaining parts taken from reference TRBV7-2 and TRBJ1-2, reads GAGVSQSPSNKVTEKGKDVELRCDPISGHTALYWYRQSLGQGLEFLIYFQGNSAPDKSGLPSDRFSAERTGGSVSTLTIQRTQQEDSAVYLCASSSGTINYGYTFGSGTRLTVV.